The sequence of this TCR beta chain was determined in a study of T-cell reconstitution after alpha-beta-depleted transplantation in children. Points from the study as a whole: The main origin of T-cell counts and diversity one year after transplant was newly produced T cells. Surviving recipient cells, namely T cells and thymic progenitors, were the source of high day-60 TCRbeta diversity in some patients. Several hundred expanded graft clones reportedly gave rise to the alpha-beta T cells present about two months after transplant.

As it was prepared, the TCRbeta library received unique molecular identifiers. One entry per CDR3 protein results from TCRdb running MiXCR on the PCR reads. The sample consists of about 980,000 distinct CDR3 sequences, about 30% of them appearing once. This clonotype was seen a few times. Its antigen remains unknown. The sample was PBMCs, mostly from graft donor cells, taken 360 days after TCRalphabeta/CD19-depleted stem cell transplant. The TCR was taken from a boy in the first two years of life who had a stem cell transplant for SCID, so the T cells may come from the graft donor.

In nucleotides, the CDR3 is TGTGCCAGCAGCTCCTTGACAGGGAGTGGCACTGAAGCTTTCTTT. It encodes CASSSLTGSGTEAFF. The V call is TRBV5-5, the J call TRBJ1-1, with 7 bases identical to TRBD1. Trimming took 3 bases from V and 4 from J; bases not matched to a gene: 9. CDR3 length: 15 amino acids. Per the germline V gene, CDR1 is SGHKS and CDR2 is YYEKEE (reference sequence).